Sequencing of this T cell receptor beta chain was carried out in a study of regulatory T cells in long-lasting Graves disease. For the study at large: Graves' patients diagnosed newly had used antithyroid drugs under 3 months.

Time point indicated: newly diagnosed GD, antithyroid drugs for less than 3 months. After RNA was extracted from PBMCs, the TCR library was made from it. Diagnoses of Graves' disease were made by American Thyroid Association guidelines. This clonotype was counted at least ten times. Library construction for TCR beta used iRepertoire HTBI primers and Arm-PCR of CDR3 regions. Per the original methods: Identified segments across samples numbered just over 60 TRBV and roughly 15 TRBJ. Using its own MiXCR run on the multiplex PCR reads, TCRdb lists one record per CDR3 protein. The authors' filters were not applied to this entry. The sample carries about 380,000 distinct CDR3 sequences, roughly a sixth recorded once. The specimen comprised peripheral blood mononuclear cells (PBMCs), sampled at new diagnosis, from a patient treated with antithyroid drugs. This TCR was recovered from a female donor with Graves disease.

The CDR3 loop reads CASSWGLAGDEQYF. The DNA of the CDR3 is TGTGCCAGCAGCTGGGGACTAGCGGGAGACGAGCAGTACTTC. The chain joins TRBV12-3 or TRBV12-4 to TRBJ2-7, with 14 nucleotides matching TRBD2. The CDR3 loop spans 14 amino acids. V trimming: 6 bases; J trimming: 5 bases; junction bases outside the gene matches: 3.